Below, 31 T cell receptor beta chains from the same sample are listed, as sequenced in a study of post-analysis software for immune sequencing data. Whole-study findings and limits: Patients used about 5 TRBV segments, including TRBV5-6, TRBV5-1 and TRBV20-1, more often than controls.

Unique molecular identifiers tagged the TCR beta cDNA libraries. Via MiXCR, TCRdb re-called the PCR reads, giving one row per CDR3 protein. The table records hundreds of thousands of distinct CDR3 sequences, around 27% of them present only once. These TCRs are of unknown antigen specificity. The specimen was blood. The receptors stem from a girl under 18 with multiple sclerosis.

This chain joins TRBV9 and TRBJ2-1; D is possibly TRBD1 or TRBD2 (6 bases each). From germline, CDR1 is SGDLS and CDR2 YYNGEE. V lost 3 bases, J lost 5 bases, and 15 bases lay in between. This CDR3 spans 15 amino acids. As DNA, the CDR3 is TGTGCCAGCAGCGAGGGGGGCCTCTTAAACAATGAGCAGTTCTTC. Its translation: CASSEGGLLNNEQFF.

This rearrangement joins TRBV7-9 to TRBJ1-6, with a tentative D call TRBD1 (6 bases). Germline lookup yields CDR1 SEHNR and CDR2 FQNEAQ (reference sequence). This CDR3 is 15 amino acids long. Trimming cost V 5 bases and J 7 bases, with 15 bases left between them. The DNA of the CDR3 is TGTGCCAGCAGCACATCAGACAGGCGAAATTCACCCCTCCACTTT. Translating gives CASSTSDRRNSPLHF. Drawing the rest from reference TRBV7-9 and TRBJ1-6, the complete variable domain is DTGVSQNPRHKITKRGQNVTFRCDPISEHNRLYWYRQTLGQGPEFLTYFQNEAQLEKSRLLSDRFSAERPKGSFSTLEIQRTEQGDSAMYLCASSTSDRRNSPLHFGNGTRLTVT.

Only a few counts were recorded for this clonotype. The chain links TRBV6-2 or TRBV6-3 to TRBJ2-3; D is possibly TRBD2 (5 bases). The CDR3 loop spans 12 amino acids. Trimming took off 0 bases at V and 11 bases at J, with 9 bases between the two ends. The germline V gene encodes CDR1 MNHEY and CDR2 SVGEGT. The CDR3 loop reads CASSYSAVRQYF. DNA of the CDR3: TGTGCCAGCAGTTACTCAGCGGTAAGGCAGTATTTT.

This clonotype occurred many times. An end of the junction differs from the germline gene, which may be a read error. The V and J genes are TRBV10-2 and TRBJ2-1; no definite D call. There are 11 residues in the CDR3. CDR1 and CDR2 (germline): WSHSY, SAAADI. The CDR3 spells CASSSGNEQFF. The CDR3 bases are TGTGCCAGCAGCTCTGGCAATGAGCAGTTCTTC.

The gene calls are TRBV4-3 and TRBJ2-2; D is undetermined. The CDR3 contains 16 residues. Germline V gene sequence: CDR1 LGHNA, CDR2 YSLEER. Trimming took 0 bases from V and 1 from J, leaving 9 bases between them. This CDR3 is CASSQDRTENTGELFF. The CDR3 DNA reads TGCGCCAGCAGCCAAGACCGGACGGAGAACACCGGGGAGCTGTTTTTT.

This clonotype was counted only a few times. The V call is TRBV12-3 or TRBV12-4, the J call TRBJ2-4; possibly TRBD1 for D (6 bases). The V gene lost 5 bases and the J gene lost 3 bases, with 11 bases spanning the gap. The CDR3 loop spans 14 amino acids. CDR3 protein: CASSERGFKNIQYF. The CDR3 DNA sequence: TGTGCCAGCAGTGAAAGGGGGTTCAAAAACATTCAGTACTTC.

A few counts support this clonotype. CDR3 sequence reads: CASSLDHPGRHEQYF. As DNA, the CDR3 is TGTGCCAGCAGCTTAGATCACCCAGGAAGGCACGAGCAGTACTTC. The rearrangement uses TRBV11-2 and TRBJ2-7; D is unclear. CDR3 length equals 15 residues. With 0 bases removed from V and 5 bases from J, the gap between germline ends came to 14 bases. Germline V CDR1 and CDR2: SGHAT, FQNNGV.

The chain couples TRBV6-1 to TRBJ2-3, with D unresolved. Trimming pared 10 bases from V and 2 bases from J, leaving 19 bases between. Germline assignment: CDR1 MNHNS and CDR2 SASEGT. The CDR3 extends over 15 amino acids. The CDR3 sequence is CANTSGQRVTDTQYF. The CDR3 DNA reads as TGTGCCAACACATCGGGTCAGCGCGTCACAGATACGCAGTATTTT.

CDR3 amino acids: CASSRAAGGVYNEQFF. The CDR3 DNA follows: TGTGCCAGTAGTAGAGCAGCGGGAGGAGTCTACAATGAGCAGTTCTTC. The chain employs TRBV19 and TRBJ2-1; 9 bases map to TRBD2. Trimming at V came to 4 bases and at J to 3 bases, leaving 7 bases not matched to a gene. Germline-derived CDR1 and CDR2 are LNHDA and SQIVND (reference sequence). The CDR3 spans 16 residues.

The chain joins TRBV29-1 to TRBJ2-3; D is perhaps TRBD1 or TRBD2 (5 bases each). V was pared by 5 bases and J by 2 bases, with 14 bases between. The germline gives CDR1 SQVTM, CDR2 ANQGSEA. The CDR3 loop spans 14 amino acids. CDR3 residues: CSVNGGQATDTQYF. The CDR3 region has the DNA TGCAGCGTTAACGGAGGACAAGCCACAGATACGCAGTATTTT.

This clonotype was seen only a few times. This sequence joins TRBV11-2 and TRBJ2-7, with TRBD2 identical over 7 bases. CDR3 size: 16 residues. Trimming took 2 bases from V and 2 from J; bases not matched to a gene: 9. Per the germline V gene, CDR1 is SGHAT and CDR2 is FQNNGV. CDR3 in DNA: TGTGCCAGCAGCTTAAGGGCTTCTAGCGGACCCTACGAGCAGTACTTC. This translates into CASSLRASSGPYEQYF. The whole variable domain, filled in from reference TRBV11-2 and TRBJ2-7, reads EAGVAQSPRYKIIEKRQSVAFWCNPISGHATLYWYQQILGQGPKLLIQFQNNGVVDDSQLPKDRFSAERLKGVDSTLKIQPAKLEDSAVYLCASSLRASSGPYEQYFGPGTRLTVT.

This clonotype was observed a few times. V gene TRBV29-1 combines with J gene TRBJ1-1; D is uncertain. Germline loops: CDR1 SQVTM, CDR2 ANQGSEA. Trimming removed 5 bases at V and 4 bases at J, with 5 bases between. The CDR3 is 10 residues long. CDR3 bases: TGCAGCGTTTGGACCACTGAAGCTTTCTTT. Translated: CSVWTTEAFF.

This clonotype came up once. The J gene is TRBJ2-7, the V gene TRBV20-1, with D perhaps TRBD2 (8 bases). Looked up from germline, CDR1 is DFQATT and CDR2 is SNEGSKA (reference sequence). The CDR3 contains 16 residues. Trimming removed 6 bases from V and 0 bases from J, with 21 bases in between. CDR3 nucleotide sequence: TGCAGTGCCAAAAATAAACAGGGGACTAGCTCCTACGAGCAGTACTTC. Translating gives CSAKNKQGTSSYEQYF.

The J gene is TRBJ2-6, the V gene TRBV6-6, with no clear D. CDR3 length equals 15 residues. CDR1 and CDR2 (germline): MNHNY, SVGAGI (reference sequence). Trimming stripped 7 bases from V and 0 bases from J, with 10 bases between. CDR3 nucleotide sequence: TGTGCCAGCAAGGGTGTAAACTCTGGGGCCAACGTCCTGACTTTC. This encodes CASKGVNSGANVLTF.

This clonotype was picked up many times. The V call is TRBV4-3, the J call TRBJ2-5, with a tentative D call TRBD2 (6 bases). The CDR3 is 14 residues long. CDR1 and CDR2 (germline): LGHNA, YSLEER. Trimming removed 0 bases from V and 10 bases from J, with 15 bases in between. The CDR3 region is CASSQDLGGGGQYF. For the CDR3, the DNA is TGCGCCAGCAGCCAAGATCTTGGGGGAGGAGGCCAGTACTTC.

This clonotype was observed a few times. At one end, the junction sequence differs from germline, possibly due to a read error. The V call is TRBV6-1, the J call TRBJ2-6, with TRBD2 as a possible D gene (5 bases). Per the germline V gene, CDR1 is MNHNS and CDR2 is SASEGT. This CDR3 is built from 16 residues. The chain's CDR3 is CASSERGYSRANVLTF. CDR3 in DNA: TGTGCCAGCAGTGAAAGAGGGTACTCTAGGGCCAACGTCCTGACTTTC.

This clonotype was seen only a few times. The chain recombines TRBV29-1 with TRBJ2-1; 9 positions match TRBD2. There are 15 residues in the CDR3. J was trimmed by 5 bases and V by 0 bases; bases with no gene match: 5. The germline CDR1 and CDR2 sequences are SQVTM and ANQGSEA. CDR3 in DNA: TGCAGCGTTGAAGATCCGGCTAGCGGGAACAATGAGCAGTTCTTC. Amino acid sequence: CSVEDPASGNNEQFF.

The chain combines TRBV7-2 with TRBJ2-1, with TRBD1 matching over 7 bases. From germline, CDR1 is SGHTA and CDR2 FQGNSA. The V segment lost 5 bases and the J segment 5 bases; nucleotides outside the gene matches: 9. CDR3 length: 15 residues. CDR3 DNA sequence: TGTGCCAGCAGCCTTTACACAGGGGTCCACAATGAGCAGTTCTTC. Protein sequence: CASSLYTGVHNEQFF.

The rearrangement links TRBV6-1 to TRBJ1-5; D unresolved. Trimming took 1 base from V and 9 from J, leaving 16 bases between them. Germline V gene sequence: CDR1 MNHNS, CDR2 SASEGT. There are 15 residues in the CDR3. The CDR3 sequence: CASSEVRAEQSPQHF. DNA for the CDR3: TGTGCCAGCAGTGAAGTACGGGCAGAGCAGTCGCCCCAGCATTTT.

This clonotype turned up a few times. This chain uses TRBV5-1 with TRBJ1-5; TRBD1 matches at 9 bases. J lost 7 bases, V lost 4 bases, and 9 bases had no gene match. Per the germline V gene, CDR1 is SGHRS and CDR2 is YFSETQ. The CDR3 is 15 amino acids. DNA for the CDR3: TGCGCCAGCAGCCCGGGACAGGGAGGCGGCCAGCCCCAGCATTTT. Its translation is CASSPGQGGGQPQHF.

In its sample, this clonotype was seen a few times. This chain links TRBV2 with TRBJ2-4; D is uncertain. CDR3 length: 16 residues. V dropped 4 bases and J dropped 0 bases, with 13 bases sitting between them. From germline, CDR1 is SNHLY and CDR2 FYNNEI. CDR3 sequence reads: CASSASSPIAKNIQYF. CDR3 in DNA: TGTGCCAGCAGTGCCAGCAGTCCAATAGCCAAAAACATTCAGTACTTC.

V gene TRBV6-5 combines with J gene TRBJ1-1, with D maybe TRBD1 (5 bases). The CDR3 covers 12 residues. CDR1 is MNHEY and CDR2 is SVGAGI in the germline V gene. The V end lost 8 bases, the J end lost 3 bases, and 10 bases lay between the germline ends. This chain's CDR3 is CASAWGDTEAFF. CDR3 bases: TGTGCCAGCGCGTGGGGGGACACTGAAGCTTTCTTT.

The V and J genes are TRBV6-1 and TRBJ2-3; 12 nucleotides agree with TRBD2. V dropped 6 bases and J dropped 5; count of bases not matched to a gene: 12. The CDR3 spans 17 residues. Germline lookup yields CDR1 MNHNS and CDR2 SASEGT. Written as DNA, the CDR3 is TGTGCCAGCAGGCCGCTAGCGGGGGGGCGATTTGGAGATACGCAGTATTTT. It yields the protein CASRPLAGGRFGDTQYF.

This clonotype was observed at least ten times. The CDR3 region is CASIRGGGQGIAFF. CDR3 bases: TGTGCCAGCATCCGGGGGGGCGGACAAGGTATAGCTTTCTTT. The chain joins TRBV6-5 to TRBJ1-1, with D maybe TRBD1 (6 bases). Germline lookup yields CDR1 MNHEY and CDR2 SVGAGI. The CDR3 has 14 residues. V was shortened by 7 bases and J by 10 bases, with 22 bases between the two germline ends.

The gene calls are TRBV4-3 and TRBJ2-7; no clear D gene. The CDR3 consists of 15 residues. Per germline, CDR1 LGHNA and CDR2 YSLEER. Trimming left V 0 bases short and J 12 bases short, with 21 bases between. CDR3 DNA sequence: TGCGCCAGCAGCCAAGATCAGTCCCCCGTGGAGACCCGGTACTTC. Residues: CASSQDQSPVETRYF.

This clonotype was seen a few times. J is TRBJ2-4 and V is TRBV28; no reliable D call. The CDR3 is 14 residues long. Trimming stripped 5 bases from V and 1 base from J, with 9 bases between. Germline V gene data show CDR1 as MDHEN and CDR2 as SYDVKM. As DNA, the CDR3 is TGTGCCAGCAGTAAGAGAGTGGCCAAAAACATTCAGTACTTC. This codes for CASSKRVAKNIQYF.

The chain has TRBV27 and TRBJ2-1; TRBD2 aligns across 8 bases. Germline V gene lookup returns CDR1 MNHEY and CDR2 SMNVEV (reference sequence). V gave up 6 bases and J gave up 2 bases; unmatched junction bases: 9. The CDR3 is 16 amino acids. CDR3 sequence reads: CASRNDLAGPYNEQFF. CDR3 nucleotide sequence: TGTGCCAGCAGGAACGACCTAGCGGGCCCCTACAATGAGCAGTTCTTC.

The chain recombines TRBV5-1 with TRBJ2-1, with TRBD2 matching 7 bases. This CDR3 region has 16 residues. Germline-derived CDR1 and CDR2 are SGHRS and YFSETQ. Germline trimming cut 3 bases from V and 4 bases from J; bases unmatched to any gene: 10. CDR3 in DNA: TGCGCCAGCAGCTCCCTTGGCGGGGGTCTATACAATGAGCAGTTCTTC. It yields the protein CASSSLGGGLYNEQFF.

The table lists this clonotype with a few counts. The chain is built from TRBV4-3 and TRBJ2-1; D not certain. The CDR3 loop spans 13 amino acids. With 1 base removed from V and 7 bases from J, the gap between germline ends came to 8 bases. The germline gives CDR1 LGHNA, CDR2 YSLEER. CDR3 DNA: TGCGCCAGCAGCCAAGCTAGGGATAATGAGCAGTTCTTC. Amino acids: CASSQARDNEQFF.

This chain joins TRBV7-2 and TRBJ2-5, with D perhaps TRBD2 (6 bases). The CDR3 length is 16 residues. Between the trimmed V and J ends, which lost 1 base and 11 bases, there was a span of 23 bases. Per the germline V gene, CDR1 is SGHTA and CDR2 is FQGNSA. The DNA of the CDR3 is TGTGCCAGCAGCTTAGGGGGTGCCGGGAGAGTCAATGGGCAGTACTTC. It specifies CASSLGGAGRVNGQYF.

The chain links TRBV7-2 to TRBJ2-1; D not resolved. Germline CDR1 SGHTA, CDR2 FQGNSA. With 2 bases removed from V and 8 bases from J, the gap between germline ends came to 4 bases. The CDR3 sequence is 11 residues long. The CDR3 DNA reads as TGTGCCAGCAGCTTATACGATGAGCAGTTCTTC. Translation gives CASSLYDEQFF.